This TCR beta chain was sequenced for a study of T cells after somatic rescue of genetic block. Germline loops: CDR1 LGHNA, CDR2 YSLEER. The CDR3 loop spans 14 amino acids. Trimming took off 1 base at V and 4 bases at J, with 7 bases between the two ends. The repertoire was sequenced with immunoSEQ multiplex PCR; TCRdb's copy has only in-frame clones and lacks some. The sample includes under 150,000 clones, approximately 90% of them seen just once. This chain uses TRBV4-3 with TRBJ1-4, with D unresolved. The sequencing input was peripheral blood mononuclear cells (PBMCs). This TCR was sampled from a woman aged 18-29 years. This CDR3 is CASSQGTRNEKLFF. The CDR3 nucleotides read TGCGCCAGCAGCCAAGGCACTCGTAATGAAAAACTGTTTTTT.